A single sample is the source of the 21 T cell receptor beta chains below, sequenced in a study of cytotoxic CD8 clonotypes in ibrutinib-treated CLL. The repertoire was sequenced with immunoSEQ multiplex PCR; TCRdb's copy has only in-frame clones and lacks some. Counted here are over 95,000 clones, about 58% occurring once; the ten biggest clones make up 30% to 45%. Sequencing was performed on PBMCs, taken after 24 months of ibrutinib treatment. The receptors shown here come from a human donor with chronic lymphocytic leukemia.

The V call is TRBV27, the J call TRBJ2-3; a possible D gene is TRBD2 (6 bases). The CDR3 has 12 amino acids. In germline, CDR1 is MNHEY, CDR2 SMNVEV (reference sequence). Trimming removed 11 bases from V and 5 bases from J, with 14 bases in between. The CDR3 protein is CAPPWGEDTQYF. The DNA of the CDR3 is TGTGCCCCCCCCTGGGGGGAAGATACGCAGTATTTT.

V is TRBV5-4 and J is TRBJ2-3; perhaps TRBD1 as D (6 bases). The CDR3 is 14 residues long. Trimming left V 4 bases short and J 6 bases short, with 15 bases between. The germline gives CDR1 SGHNT, CDR2 YYREEE (reference sequence). Here the CDR3 reads CASSIVGARDTQYF. CDR3 in DNA: TGTGCCAGCAGCATTGTGGGGGCAAGGGATACGCAGTATTTT.

This clone was found once. The J gene is TRBJ2-3, the V gene TRBV2, with 9 bases lining up with TRBD2. This CDR3 has 17 residues. The germline V gene encodes CDR1 SNHLY and CDR2 FYNNEI. The trim removed 6 bases at V and 0 bases at J, leaving 10 bases unmatched. CDR3 protein: CASRPRSGGKSTDTQYF. CDR3 nucleotide sequence: TGTGCCAGCAGACCCCGGAGCGGGGGGAAGAGCACAGATACGCAGTATTTT.

The chain has TRBV11-3 and TRBJ1-2, with D perhaps matching TRBD1 (6 bases). Trimming pared 0 bases from V and 1 base from J, leaving 6 bases between. Germline-derived CDR1 and CDR2 are SGHNT and YENEEA. CDR3 length: 14 residues. CDR3 loop: CASSLDRGNYGYTF. CDR3 sequence (DNA): TGTGCCAGCAGCTTAGACAGGGGTAACTATGGCTACACCTTC.

The sample holds a few counts of this clone. The chain recombines TRBV7-2 with TRBJ1-5, with 8 positions matching TRBD1. The CDR3 sequence is 15 residues long. Trimming removed 5 bases from V and 1 base from J; junction bases left unmatched: 4. Germline CDR1 reads SGHTA; CDR2 reads FQGNSA. The CDR3 loop reads CASSPRTGSNQPQHF. The CDR3 DNA sequence: TGTGCCAGCAGCCCCCGGACAGGGAGCAATCAGCCCCAGCATTTT. Full variable domain (rest looked up from reference TRBV7-2 and TRBJ1-5): GAGVSQSPSNKVTEKGKDVELRCDPISGHTALYWYRQSLGQGLEFLIYFQGNSAPDKSGLPSDRFSAERTGGSVSTLTIQRTQQEDSAVYLCASSPRTGSNQPQHFGDGTRLSIL.

This clone was found once. The chain combines TRBV12-5 with TRBJ1-4; 7 positions match TRBD1. The junction had 4 bases not matched to a gene; V was cut back by 5 bases and J by 7 bases. Looked up from germline, CDR1 is LGHNT and CDR2 is FRNRAP. CDR3 length: 13 amino acids. CDR3 bases: TGTGCTAGTGGTACAGGGGTCGGTGAAAAACTGTTTTTT. Translated: CASGTGVGEKLFF.

The chain is built from TRBV4-2 and TRBJ2-1; TRBD1 agrees at 8 bases. Germline CDR1 LGHNA, CDR2 YNFKEQ. V lost 0 bases, J lost 6 bases, and 10 bases stayed unmatched. This CDR3 is 17 amino acids long. The CDR3 is CASSQDKYTGQVNEQFF. Written as DNA, the CDR3 is TGTGCCAGCAGCCAAGATAAATACACGGGACAGGTCAATGAGCAGTTCTTC.

The V call is TRBV4-2, the J call TRBJ2-2, with 8 positions matching TRBD1. Germline V lookup: CDR1 LGHNA, CDR2 YNFKEQ. There are 17 residues in the CDR3. J gave up 7 bases and V 5 bases, and 15 bases lay outside the gene matches. The CDR3 nucleotides read TGTGCCAGCAGCAAGACAGGGGAGGTTCGGACATACGGGGAGCTGTTTTTT. Encoded protein: CASSKTGEVRTYGELFF.

This clone came up a few times. The V gene is TRBV30, the J gene TRBJ2-3, with 9 bases lining up with TRBD2. The CDR3 is made up of 16 amino acids. V lost 0 bases, J lost 5 bases, and 9 bases stayed unmatched. The germline V gene has CDR1 GTSNPN and CDR2 SVGIG (reference sequence). CDR3 sequence reads: CAWSVGRGGSVDTQYF. CDR3 bases: TGTGCCTGGAGTGTTGGGCGGGGGGGCTCCGTAGATACGCAGTATTTT.

This sequence joins TRBV19 and TRBJ2-7, with 9 bases that match TRBD2. The CDR3 is 15 residues long. The ends lost 7 bases at V and 2 bases at J; junction bases unmatched: 9. Germline CDR1 LNHDA, CDR2 SQIVND (reference sequence). In nucleotides, the CDR3 is TGTGCCAGTAAGATAAGCGGGGGGCCAACCTACGAGCAGTACTTC. Amino acids: CASKISGGPTYEQYF.

This clone appeared once. The rearrangement uses TRBV7-2 and TRBJ2-1; D uncertain. The CDR3 runs to 14 residues. Trimming removed 5 bases at V and 7 bases at J, with 15 bases between. Germline V gene sequence: CDR1 SGHTA, CDR2 FQGNSA. DNA for the CDR3: TGTGCCAGCAGCCCACGGACGGCATTTAATGAGCAGTTCTTC. Encoded protein: CASSPRTAFNEQFF.

The CDR3 sequence: CAWSVKGKNEKLFF. CDR3 nucleotides: TGTGCCTGGAGTGTTAAGGGAAAGAATGAAAAACTGTTTTTT. The gene calls are TRBV30 and TRBJ1-4, with D uncertain. The CDR3 runs to 14 residues. The germline V and J ends were trimmed by 0 bases and 5 bases, with 10 bases remaining between them. CDR1 is GTSNPN and CDR2 is SVGIG in the germline V gene (reference sequence). Combining the CDR3 with reference TRBV30 and TRBJ1-4 gives the whole variable domain SQTIHQWPATLVQPVGSPLSLECTVEGTSNPNLYWYRQAAGRGLQLLFYSVGIGQISSEVPQNLSASRPQDRQFILSSKKLLLSDSGFYLCAWSVKGKNEKLFFGSGTQLSVL.

This chain links TRBV30 with TRBJ1-5, with 10 bases lining up with TRBD1. This CDR3 is built from 15 residues. J lost 3 bases, V lost 0 bases, and 2 bases had no gene match. CDR1 is GTSNPN, CDR2 SVGIG, per germline (reference sequence). The CDR3 sequence: CAWSVGTGANQPQHF. The CDR3 DNA follows: TGTGCCTGGAGTGTGGGGACAGGGGCCAATCAGCCCCAGCATTTT.

The rearrangement joins TRBV6-1 to TRBJ1-1; D is unclear. Trimming stripped 6 bases from V and 11 bases from J, with 19 bases between. The germline V gene has CDR1 MNHNS and CDR2 SASEGT. The CDR3 runs 13 residues. CDR3 region: CASRPGGTGSAFF. In nucleotides, the CDR3 is TGTGCCAGCAGACCGGGAGGCACGGGGTCGGCTTTCTTT.

About this clone: A junction end diverges from the germline sequence, so it may reflect a read error. The chain carries TRBV28 and TRBJ2-1, with D maybe TRBD2 (6 bases). The V gene's germline CDR1 is MDHEN and CDR2 SYDVKM. This CDR3 is built from 14 residues. CDR3 residues: CASSPPGGGAGGIF. The CDR3 DNA is TGTGCCAGCAGTCCACCCGGCGGAGGAGCTGGAGGGATCTTC.

The V and J genes are TRBV19 and TRBJ1-1, with TRBD1 matching over 7 bases. The V and J ends lost 5 bases and 2 bases, in that order; junction bases with no gene match: 5. Germline V gives CDR1 LNHDA, CDR2 SQIVND (reference sequence). The CDR3 has 14 amino acids. CDR3: CASSPRQGNTEAFF. The CDR3 DNA sequence: TGTGCCAGTAGTCCTAGACAGGGTAACACTGAAGCTTTCTTT.

This chain links TRBV18 with TRBJ2-7; 8 bases map to TRBD1. The CDR3 is made up of 13 amino acids. The germline V gene has CDR1 KGHSH and CDR2 LQKENI. The V and J ends lost 9 bases and 5 bases, in that order; junction bases with no gene match: 9. The CDR3 DNA reads as TGTGCCAGTTCGAGACAGGGGTTGAACGAGCAGTACTTC. This codes for CASSRQGLNEQYF. The entire variable domain, with the rest obtained from reference TRBV18 and TRBJ2-7, is as follows: NAGVMQNPRHLVRRRGQEARLRCSPMKGHSHVYWYRQLPEEGLKFMVYLQKENIIDESGMPKERFSAEFPKEGPSILRIQQVVRGDSAAYFCASSRQGLNEQYFGPGTRLTVT.

The DNA of the CDR3 is TGCGCCAGCACCTCGACAGGGGGGGACACTGAAGCTTTCTTT. Its translation is CASTSTGGDTEAFF. The genes are TRBV5-1 and TRBJ1-1; 9 bases are a match to TRBD1. CDR1 SGHRS and CDR2 YFSETQ come from the germline V gene. V gave up 6 bases and J gave up 3 bases; unmatched junction bases: 6. The CDR3 contains 14 residues.

V is TRBV5-1 and J is TRBJ2-3; 9 bases agree with TRBD1. Germline V gene lookup returns CDR1 SGHRS and CDR2 YFSETQ. This CDR3 has 16 amino acids. V shed 0 bases and J 3 bases; nucleotides not matched to a gene: 5. The CDR3 protein is CASSLVLGQGTDTQYF. The CDR3 region has the DNA TGCGCCAGCAGCTTGGTTCTGGGACAGGGAACAGATACGCAGTATTTT.

V usage is TRBV2 and J usage is TRBJ2-5; D gene ambiguous. V shed 4 bases and J shed 2 bases, with 14 bases lying between them. The CDR3 runs 15 residues. The germline gives CDR1 SNHLY, CDR2 FYNNEI. The CDR3 region is CASSAYFKGQETQYF. CDR3 coding DNA: TGTGCCAGCAGTGCCTACTTTAAGGGACAAGAGACCCAGTACTTC.

The V gene is TRBV11-3, the J gene TRBJ1-1; D uncertain. Germline CDR1 SGHNT, CDR2 YENEEA. The CDR3 spans 15 residues. V shed 0 bases and J shed 4 bases, with 12 bases lying between them. In nucleotides, the CDR3 is TGTGCCAGCAGCTTAGAACCCGGGCGGGGCACTGAAGCTTTCTTT. It encodes CASSLEPGRGTEAFF.